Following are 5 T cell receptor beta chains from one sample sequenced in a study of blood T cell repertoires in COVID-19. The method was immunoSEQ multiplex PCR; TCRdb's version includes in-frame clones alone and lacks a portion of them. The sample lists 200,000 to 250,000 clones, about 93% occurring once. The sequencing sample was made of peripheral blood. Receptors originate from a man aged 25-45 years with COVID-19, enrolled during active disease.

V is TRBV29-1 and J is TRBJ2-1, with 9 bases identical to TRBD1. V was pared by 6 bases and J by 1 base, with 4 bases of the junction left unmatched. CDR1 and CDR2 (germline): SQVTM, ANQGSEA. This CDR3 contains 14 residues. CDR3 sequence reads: CSVAGQGSYNEQFF. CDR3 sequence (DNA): TGCAGCGTCGCGGGACAGGGATCCTACAATGAGCAGTTCTTC.

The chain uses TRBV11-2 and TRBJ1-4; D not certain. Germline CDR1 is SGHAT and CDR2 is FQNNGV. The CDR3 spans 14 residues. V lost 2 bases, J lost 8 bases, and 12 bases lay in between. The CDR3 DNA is TGTGCCAGCAGCTTAACTTTGGCAGCGGAAAAACTGTTTTTT. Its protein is CASSLTLAAEKLFF.

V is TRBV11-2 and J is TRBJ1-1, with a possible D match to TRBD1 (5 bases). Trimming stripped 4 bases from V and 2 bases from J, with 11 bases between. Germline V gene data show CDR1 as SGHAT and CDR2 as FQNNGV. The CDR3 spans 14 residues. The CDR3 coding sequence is TGTGCCAGCAGCTCCGTAACAGGAAACACTGAAGCTTTCTTT. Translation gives CASSSVTGNTEAFF.

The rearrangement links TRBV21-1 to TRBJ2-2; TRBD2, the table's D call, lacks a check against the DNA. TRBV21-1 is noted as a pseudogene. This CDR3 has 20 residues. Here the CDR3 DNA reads TGTGCCAGCAGCCCGAGTGGGGACGGGGGGGCACAAATCGACCCCGGGGAGCTGTTTTTT. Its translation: CASSPSGDGGAQIDPGELFF.

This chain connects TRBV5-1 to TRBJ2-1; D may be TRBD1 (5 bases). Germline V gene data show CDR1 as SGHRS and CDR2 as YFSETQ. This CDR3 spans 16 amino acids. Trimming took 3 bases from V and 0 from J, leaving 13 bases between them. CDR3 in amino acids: CASSSIRQSSYNEQFF. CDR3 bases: TGCGCCAGCAGCTCCATTAGACAGAGCTCCTACAATGAGCAGTTCTTC.